This T cell receptor (beta chain) was identified during a study of identical twins. Study conclusions and caveats: There is a chance that invariant MAIT and iNKT cells partially muddied zero-insertion analyses.

MiXCR was run by TCRdb on the 5' RACE reads, yielding one entry per CDR3 protein. This sample has around 370,000 distinct CDR3 sequences, with around 9.7% found just once. This CDR3 is built from 14 residues. Trimming took off 4 bases at V and 6 bases at J, with 18 bases between the two ends. The V gene's germline CDR1 is SQVTM and CDR2 ANQGSEA. This clonotype was counted at least ten times. Its antigen is as yet unknown. This TCR was sampled from a woman between 50 and 59 years old in good health. The chain combines TRBV29-1 with TRBJ1-1, with D perhaps TRBD1 (5 bases). Sequenced sample: naive T cells sorted from blood. CDR3 protein: CSVGGARLMAEAFF. As DNA, the CDR3 is TGCAGCGTTGGAGGGGCCAGATTAATGGCTGAAGCTTTCTTT.